The rows below give T cell receptor beta chains drawn from one sample of a study of T cells after yellow fever vaccination. From the 5' RACE reads, TCRdb called clonotypes with MiXCR, one entry per CDR3 protein. In the table there are 60,000 or so distinct CDR3 sequences, more than 5.5% of which are singletons. The specimen was CD8+ T cells sorted from PBMCs, collected on the day of the first yellow fever vaccination. Receptors were obtained from a man between 18 and 29 years old who received the YFV17D yellow fever vaccine. CDR3s include the opening cysteine and the closing phenylalanine or tryptophan. A D gene is named only where the DNA matches it firmly. Size tells how often a clone was seen (once, few, many) or the class of an expanded clone, and some rows leave it out.

CDR3nt,CDR3aa,v_gene,j_gene,abundance,d_gene
TGCAGCGTCCTACAGGGGACCTACAATGAGCAGTTCTTC,CSVLQGTYNEQFF,TRBV29-1,TRBJ2-1,many,TRBD1
TGTGCCAGCAGCAACGGGACTAGCGGGGGGTACCAAGAGACCCAGTACTTC,CASSNGTSGGYQETQYF,TRBV7-9,TRBJ2-5,few,TRBD2
TGTGCCAGCAGCATATATCGCATAGGGGGGAATTCACCCCTCCACTTT,CASSIYRIGGNSPLHF,TRBV6-2/TRBV6-3,TRBJ1-6,many,.
TGTGCCAGCAGTGAGGGGGGACAAAACACCGGGGAGCTGTTTTTT,CASSEGGQNTGELFF,TRBV6-4,TRBJ2-2,many,.
TGTGCCAGCAGCCCGTGGGGGTCTAGCACAGATACGCAGTATTTT,CASSPWGSSTDTQYF,TRBV9,TRBJ2-3,few,.
TGTGCCAGCAGTTTTTCCGGGACAGGGGATCATGAGCAGTTCTTC,CASSFSGTGDHEQFF,TRBV7-9,TRBJ2-1,few,TRBD1
TGTGCCAGCAGCCGTACCACGGACCCAATCACGCAGTATTTT,CASSRTTDPITQYF,TRBV4-2,TRBJ2-3,.,.
TGCGCCAGCAGCCAGGTTACCGGGACAGGGGGTAACACCATATATTTT,CASSQVTGTGGNTIYF,TRBV4-3,TRBJ1-3,.,TRBD1
TGTGCCAGCAGCGCGCGGACAGAATACGAGCAGTACTTC,CASSARTEYEQYF,TRBV7-9,TRBJ2-7,.,.
TGTGCCAGCAGCGATTACAGGGGGGCTAATGAAAAACTGTTTTTT,CASSDYRGANEKLFF,TRBV5-6,TRBJ1-4,few,TRBD1
TGTGCCAGCAGCGCCCTCGGGGACAGTCAAGAGACCCAGTACTTC,CASSALGDSQETQYF,TRBV5-5,TRBJ2-5,many,TRBD1
TGTGCCAGCTGGGAGGCCCTCACAGATACGCAGTATTTT,CASWEALTDTQYF,TRBV18,TRBJ2-3,few,.
TGTGCCAGCAGCTTAGTGGGGACAGGGACCTACGAGCAGTACTTC,CASSLVGTGTYEQYF,TRBV7-2,TRBJ2-7,.,TRBD1
TGTGCCAGCGCCGAGCCGGGGACTAACCTCTACAATGAGCAGTTCTTC,CASAEPGTNLYNEQFF,TRBV2,TRBJ2-1,.,TRBD2